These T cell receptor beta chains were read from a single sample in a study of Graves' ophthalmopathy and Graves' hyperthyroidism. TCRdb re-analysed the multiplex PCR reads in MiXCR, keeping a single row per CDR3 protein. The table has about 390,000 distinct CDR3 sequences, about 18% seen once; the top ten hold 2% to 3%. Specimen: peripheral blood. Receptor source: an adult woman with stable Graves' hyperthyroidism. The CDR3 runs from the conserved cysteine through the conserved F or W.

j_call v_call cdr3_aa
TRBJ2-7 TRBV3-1 CASSQDDGGGTVSYEQYF
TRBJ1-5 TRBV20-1 CSARSGAFYSNQPQHF
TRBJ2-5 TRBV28 CASIMGQGMWETRYF
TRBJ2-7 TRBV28 CAGRRTGSNEQYF
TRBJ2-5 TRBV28 CASSFFRAQETQYF
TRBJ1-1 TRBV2 CASSAQRAGIGTEAFF
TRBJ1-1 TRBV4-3 CASSQVGPTEAFF
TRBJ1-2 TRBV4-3 CATSRTGEDYGYTF
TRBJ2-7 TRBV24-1 CATSDLTGYEQYF
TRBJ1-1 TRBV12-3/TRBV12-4 CASTLFEGNTEAFF
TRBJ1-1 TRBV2 CASKRVVNTEAFF
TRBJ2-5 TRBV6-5 CASRNSGTGGLETQYF
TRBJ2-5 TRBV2 CASSATSGLAETQYF
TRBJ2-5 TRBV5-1 CASSLAAREETQYF
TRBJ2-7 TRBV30 CAWSVRRETEQYF
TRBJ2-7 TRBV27 CASSAPGRPSYEQYF
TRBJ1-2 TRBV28 CASSLVTEGYGYTF
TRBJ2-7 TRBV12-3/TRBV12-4 CASSWSRGDEQYF
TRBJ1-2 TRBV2 CASRQTVDSYGYTF
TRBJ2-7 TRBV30 CAWTWDPSYEQYF
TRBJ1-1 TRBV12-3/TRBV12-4 CASSMRAGNTEAFF
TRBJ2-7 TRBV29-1 CSVKLETNYEQYF
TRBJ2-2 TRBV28 CASTSQGAQAGELFF
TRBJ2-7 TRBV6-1 CASSDPVTYEQYF
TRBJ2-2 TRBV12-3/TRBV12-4 CASTRDSSTGELFF
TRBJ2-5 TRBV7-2 CATGNGETQYF
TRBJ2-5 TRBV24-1 CATSSSGGAFGETQYF
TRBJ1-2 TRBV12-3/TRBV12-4 CASSFNQGYGYTF
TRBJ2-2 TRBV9 CASSVGQDPNTGELFF
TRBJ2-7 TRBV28 CASIDRGPKQYF
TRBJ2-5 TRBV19 CASRDRILETQYF
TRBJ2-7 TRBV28 CASSTPPYEQYF
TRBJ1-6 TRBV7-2 CASSFNPGYNSPLHF
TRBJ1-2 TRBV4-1 CASSQVGSPRGYTF
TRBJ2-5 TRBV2 CASSDLGLALETQYF
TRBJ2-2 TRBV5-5 CASSLGQGYGELFF
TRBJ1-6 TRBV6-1 CASSGPYNSPLHF
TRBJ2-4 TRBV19 CASSGDFGIKYF
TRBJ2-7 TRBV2 CASFHGSLRGWYF
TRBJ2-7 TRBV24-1 CATSLPARFLYEQYF
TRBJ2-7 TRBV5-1 CASSLDLAGAGEQYF
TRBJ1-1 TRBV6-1 CASSEAHRNTEAFF
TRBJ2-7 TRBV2 CASSLGIGRSDQYF
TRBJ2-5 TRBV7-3 CASSPMGVAGGRETQYF
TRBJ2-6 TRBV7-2 CASSRTGTSGANVLTF
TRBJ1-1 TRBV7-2 CASGAAGNTEAFF
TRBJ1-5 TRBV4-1 CASSQGEGLGGQPQHF
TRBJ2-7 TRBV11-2 CANRPRTGGSYEQYF
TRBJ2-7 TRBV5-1 CASSLDTGKVNEQYF
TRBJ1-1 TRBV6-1 CASRPGHRNTEAFF
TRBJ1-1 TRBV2 CASRRGVRGTEAFF